This T cell receptor beta chain was sequenced for a study of blood T cells in healthy people across ages. Isolated PBMCs totaled at least 6 million in each sample. The CDR3 covers 13 residues. PCR was performed a second time for about 7 to 12 cycles using a sample-barcoded 5' primer and a J-beta primer mix. From the 5' RACE reads, TCRdb called clonotypes with MiXCR, one entry per CDR3 protein. The sample has 750,000 or so distinct CDR3 sequences, 20% to 25% seen once. Broader study findings: The fall in TCR beta diversity per million T cells was roughly linear with age.

On this clonotype: Antigen unknown.

Another study also made use of these data, one on T cells of mothers and their children. That publication notes: Related mother and child pairs showed slightly greater overlap (not significant) than unrelated pairs did.

The rearrangement links TRBV21-1 to TRBJ2-5; the D call in the table, TRBD1, was not verified against the DNA. Judging by the DNA end, TRBJ2-1 fits better; the J call may be wrong. TRBV21-1 constitutes a pseudogene. This receptor was taken from a boy under 18 in good health. Sequenced input: blood. The CDR3 DNA sequence: TGTGCCAGCAGCAAACCCGGGGGGAATGAGCAGTTCTTC. This translates into CASSKPGGNEQFF.